This TCR beta chain was found in a study of blood T cell repertoires in COVID-19. Study information: Both acute and convalescent COVID-19 samples were obtained from the United States, Italy and Spain. PBMCs, B-cell-depleted T cells, or T cells were the source of the cDNA or gDNA that made up the material.

This CDR3 has 13 amino acids. The germline CDR1 and CDR2 sequences are SGHTA and FQGNSA. V gave up 4 bases and J gave up 4 bases; unmatched junction bases: 3. Clinical history as reported by participants underpinned cohort assignment. Donors in Cohort 3 who had recovered were those with two negative PCRs, healthcare professional clearance, or resolution of their symptoms. The method was immunoSEQ multiplex PCR; TCRdb's version includes in-frame clones alone and lacks a portion of them. The table includes about 160,000 clones, roughly 90% detected once. This receptor was taken from a woman aged 45-60 years who had recovered from COVID-19. Material: PBMCs or T cells enriched from blood (not recorded which). The V and J genes are TRBV7-2 and TRBJ2-7, with 8 bases that match TRBD2. This chain's CDR3 is CASSSREGYEQYF. Written as DNA, the CDR3 is TGTGCCAGCAGCTCACGGGAGGGGTACGAGCAGTACTTC. The entire variable domain, with the rest obtained from reference TRBV7-2 and TRBJ2-7, is as follows: GAGVSQSPSNKVTEKGKDVELRCDPISGHTALYWYRQSLGQGLEFLIYFQGNSAPDKSGLPSDRFSAERTGGSVSTLTIQRTQQEDSAVYLCASSSREGYEQYFGPGTRLTVT.